A selection of T cell receptor beta chains follows, all from one sample in a study of esophageal squamous cell carcinoma under preoperative chemotherapy. Using its own MiXCR run on the PCR reads, TCRdb lists one record per CDR3 protein. Altogether tens of thousands of distinct CDR3 sequences are present, 40% to 60% being singletons, with the ten largest covering less than 15%. This sample was taken from a patient given preoperative chemotherapy. The receptors were gathered from a human donor with esophageal squamous cell carcinoma. The donor label of this sample is uncertain. The CDR3 runs from the conserved cysteine through the conserved F or W. Each record gives: clone size, J gene, D gene, V gene, CDR3 DNA, CDR3 protein. D genes are given only for firm matches. Clone size is given for some rows only: seen once, a few or many times, or a class if the clone is expanded.

>many|TRBJ1-1|NA|TRBV7-9
TGTGCCAGCAACCAAGGCTCTGAAGCTTTCTTT
CASNQGSEAFF
>few|TRBJ2-3|TRBD1|TRBV12-3/TRBV12-4
TGTGCCAGCAGTTTTAGGACAGGGGCAGATACGCAGTATTTT
CASSFRTGADTQYF
>few|TRBJ2-1|NA|TRBV7-2
TGTGCCAGCAGCTCGGGGGCAAGAGGACTTGGGGAGCAGTTCTTC
CASSSGARGLGEQFF
>once|TRBJ2-1|TRBD1|TRBV27
TGTGCCAGCAGTTTCCGGACAGGGAATGAGCAGTTCTTC
CASSFRTGNEQFF
>many|TRBJ2-1|NA|TRBV7-9
TGTGCCAGCAGCTTAGGGGCAGCTAAGCAGTTCTTC
CASSLGAAKQFF
>NA|TRBJ2-1|NA|TRBV12-3/TRBV12-4
TGTGCCAGCAGTCCCCCCCATTGGGGGAGGTCAAACAATGAGCAGTTCTTC
CASSPPHWGRSNNEQFF
>NA|TRBJ2-3|NA|TRBV20-1
TGCAGTGCTAGAGGTCTAGTCGGCATCACAGATACGCAGTATTTT
CSARGLVGITDTQYF
>NA|TRBJ2-2|NA|TRBV12-3/TRBV12-4
TGTGCCAGCAGCAAGGACCCCACCGGTGCGCAGTTTTTT
CASSKDPTGAQFF
>once|TRBJ2-3|NA|TRBV7-6
TGTGCCAGCATCTCAGGGGCGAGAGCCACAGATACGCAGTACTTT
CASISGARATDTQYF
>NA|TRBJ2-3|NA|TRBV7-2
TGTGCCAGCAGTTATGCTGTAAACACAGATACGCAGTATTTT
CASSYAVNTDTQYF
>many|TRBJ2-5|NA|TRBV11-3
TGTGCCAGCAGCCCCGGCCGGGGGAGGTATGAGACCCAGTACTTC
CASSPGRGRYETQYF
>NA|TRBJ1-1|NA|TRBV12-3/TRBV12-4
TGTGCCAGCAGTTTAGGGGGGGGGTCTGAAGCTTTCTTT
CASSLGGGSEAFF
>NA|TRBJ2-5|TRBD1|TRBV7-3
TGTGCCAGCAGCCGGACAGGGGCCGCTTTGGAGACCCAGTACTTC
CASSRTGAALETQYF
>few|TRBJ1-1|NA|TRBV12-3/TRBV12-4
TGTGCCAGCAGACGGGCCGGAGCGAACACTGAAGCTTTCTTT
CASRRAGANTEAFF
>NA|TRBJ2-4|TRBD2|TRBV7-3
TGTGCCAGCAGCTTGGGGCTCGGGGGAGGGGTCAAAGACACCCAGTACTTC
CASSLGLGGGVKDTQYF
>NA|TRBJ2-2|NA|TRBV5-8
TGTGCCAGCCGGGGCAGGAGAGAGTACACCGGGGAGCTGTTTTTT
CASRGRREYTGELFF
>few|TRBJ2-1|NA|TRBV11-2
TGTGCCAGCAGCTTCTCTCCGGCTAGCTGGACCAATGAGCAGTTCTTC
CASSFSPASWTNEQFF
>many|TRBJ2-3|NA|TRBV27
TGTGCCAGCAGTAATCCGGGACGGCGGATGGGGGATACGCAGTATTTT
CASSNPGRRMGDTQYF
>NA|TRBJ2-7|TRBD1|TRBV12-3/TRBV12-4
TGTGCCAGCAGTCTCCGACAGGGTTACGAGCAGTACTTC
CASSLRQGYEQYF
>NA|TRBJ2-3|NA|TRBV7-3
TGTGCCAGCACGGTACAAGGGGGGAGGGGCCAAGAGACCCAGTACTTT
CASTVQGGRGQETQYF
>once|TRBJ2-5|TRBD2|TRBV5-4
TGTGCCAGCAGCCCGGGGGGAACCCGAACTCAAGAGACCCAGTACTTC
CASSPGGTRTQETQYF
>many|TRBJ2-2|NA|TRBV7-6
TGTGCCAGCAGCTTAGGGGGCCTAGGGATCACCGGGGAGCTGTTTTTT
CASSLGGLGITGELFF
>NA|TRBJ2-7|TRBD2|TRBV7-9
TGTGCCAGCAGCCGGGGGGGGCAGGGTGTCCACGAGCAGTACTTC
CASSRGGQGVHEQYF
>NA|TRBJ2-7|NA|TRBV7-2
TGTGCCAGCAGCCTCGTAGGGGGACGGGTTCAGTACGAGCAGTACTTC
CASSLVGGRVQYEQYF